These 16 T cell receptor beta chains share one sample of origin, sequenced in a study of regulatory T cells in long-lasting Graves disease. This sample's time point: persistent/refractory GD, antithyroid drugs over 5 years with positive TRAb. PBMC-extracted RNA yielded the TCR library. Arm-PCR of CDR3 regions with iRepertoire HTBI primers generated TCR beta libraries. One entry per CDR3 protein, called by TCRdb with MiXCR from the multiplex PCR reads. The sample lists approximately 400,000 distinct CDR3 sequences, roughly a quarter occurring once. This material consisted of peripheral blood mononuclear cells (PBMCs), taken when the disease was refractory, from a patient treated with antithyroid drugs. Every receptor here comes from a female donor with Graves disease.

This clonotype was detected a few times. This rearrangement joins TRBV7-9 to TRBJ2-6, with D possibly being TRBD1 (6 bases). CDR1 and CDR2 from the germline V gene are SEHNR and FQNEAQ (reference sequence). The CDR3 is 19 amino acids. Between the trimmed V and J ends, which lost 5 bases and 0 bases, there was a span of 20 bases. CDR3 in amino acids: CASSPVPGQGISGANVLTF. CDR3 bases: TGTGCCAGCAGCCCTGTACCGGGACAAGGGATCTCTGGGGCCAACGTCCTGACTTTC. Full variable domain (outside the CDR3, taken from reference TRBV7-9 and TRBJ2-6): DTGVSQNPRHKITKRGQNVTFRCDPISEHNRLYWYRQTLGQGPEFLTYFQNEAQLEKSRLLSDRFSAERPKGSFSTLEIQRTEQGDSAMYLCASSPVPGQGISGANVLTFGAGSRLTVL.

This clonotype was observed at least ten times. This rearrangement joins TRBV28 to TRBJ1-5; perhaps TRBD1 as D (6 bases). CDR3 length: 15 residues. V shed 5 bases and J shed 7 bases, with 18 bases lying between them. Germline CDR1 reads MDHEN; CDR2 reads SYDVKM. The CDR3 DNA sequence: TGTGCCAGCAGTCTCGGTGTCAGGGGACAACAGCCCCAGCATTTT. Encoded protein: CASSLGVRGQQPQHF.

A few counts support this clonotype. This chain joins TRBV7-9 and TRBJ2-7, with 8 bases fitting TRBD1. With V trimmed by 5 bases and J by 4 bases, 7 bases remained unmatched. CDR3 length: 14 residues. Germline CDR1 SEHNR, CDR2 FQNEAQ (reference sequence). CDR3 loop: CASSNGGQGYEQYF. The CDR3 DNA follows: TGTGCCAGCAGCAATGGTGGACAGGGTTACGAGCAGTACTTC.

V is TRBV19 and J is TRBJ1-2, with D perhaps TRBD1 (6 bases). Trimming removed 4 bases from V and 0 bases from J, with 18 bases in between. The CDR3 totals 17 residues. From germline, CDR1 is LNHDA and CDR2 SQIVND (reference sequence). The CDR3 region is CASSNRDLRRANYGYTF. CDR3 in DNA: TGTGCCAGTAGTAACAGGGACCTACGAAGGGCTAACTATGGCTACACCTTC.

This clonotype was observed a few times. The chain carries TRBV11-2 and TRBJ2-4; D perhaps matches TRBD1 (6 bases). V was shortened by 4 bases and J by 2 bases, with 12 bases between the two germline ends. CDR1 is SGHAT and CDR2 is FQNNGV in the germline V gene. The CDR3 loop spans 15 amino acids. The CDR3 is CASSYYRDTKNIQYF. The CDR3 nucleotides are TGTGCCAGCAGCTACTACCGGGACACCAAAAACATTCAGTACTTC.

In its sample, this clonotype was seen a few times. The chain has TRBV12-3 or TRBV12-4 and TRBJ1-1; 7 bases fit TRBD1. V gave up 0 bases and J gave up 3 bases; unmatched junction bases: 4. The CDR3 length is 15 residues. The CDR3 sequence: CASSLATGRDTEAFF. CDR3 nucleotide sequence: TGTGCCAGCAGTTTAGCGACAGGGCGGGACACTGAAGCTTTCTTT.

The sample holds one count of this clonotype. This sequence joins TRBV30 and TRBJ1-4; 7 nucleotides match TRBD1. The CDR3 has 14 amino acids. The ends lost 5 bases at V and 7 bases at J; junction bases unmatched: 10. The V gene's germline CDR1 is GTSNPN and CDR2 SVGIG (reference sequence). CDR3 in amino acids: CAWGAGQGVEKLFF. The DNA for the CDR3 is TGTGCCTGGGGAGCCGGGCAGGGGGTTGAAAAACTGTTTTTT.

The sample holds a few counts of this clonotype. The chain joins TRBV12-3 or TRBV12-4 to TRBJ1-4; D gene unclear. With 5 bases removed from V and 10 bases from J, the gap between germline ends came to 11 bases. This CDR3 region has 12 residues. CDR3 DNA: TGTGCCAGCAGTCAACATCGGGGAAAACTGTTTTTT. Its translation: CASSQHRGKLFF.

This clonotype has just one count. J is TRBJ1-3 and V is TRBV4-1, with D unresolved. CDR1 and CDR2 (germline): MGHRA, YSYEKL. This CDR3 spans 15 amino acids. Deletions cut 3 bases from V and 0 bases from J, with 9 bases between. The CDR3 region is CASSQVPSSGNTIYF. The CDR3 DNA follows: TGCGCCAGCAGCCAGGTTCCGAGCTCTGGAAACACCATATATTTT.

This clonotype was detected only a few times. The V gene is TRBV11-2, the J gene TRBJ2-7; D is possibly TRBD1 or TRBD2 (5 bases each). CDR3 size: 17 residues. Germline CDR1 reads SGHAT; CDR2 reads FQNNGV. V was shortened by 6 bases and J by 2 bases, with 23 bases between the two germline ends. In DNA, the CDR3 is TGTGCCAGCAGTCCTAGATCCGGGACGAGAAAACCCTACGAGCAGTACTTC. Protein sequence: CASSPRSGTRKPYEQYF.

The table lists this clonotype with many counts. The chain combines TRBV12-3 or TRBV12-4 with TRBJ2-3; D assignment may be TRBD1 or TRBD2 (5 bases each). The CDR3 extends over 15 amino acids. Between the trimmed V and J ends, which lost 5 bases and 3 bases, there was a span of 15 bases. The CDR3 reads CASSPRTGRTDTQYF. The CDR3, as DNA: TGTGCCAGCAGTCCTCGGACGGGGCGGACAGATACGCAGTATTTT.

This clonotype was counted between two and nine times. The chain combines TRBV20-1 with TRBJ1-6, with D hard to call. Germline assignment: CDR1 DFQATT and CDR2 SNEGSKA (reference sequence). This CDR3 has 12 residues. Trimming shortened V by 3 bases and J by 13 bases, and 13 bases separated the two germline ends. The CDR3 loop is CSASFWNSPLHF. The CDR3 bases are TGCAGTGCTAGTTTTTGGAACTCCCCCCTCCACTTT.

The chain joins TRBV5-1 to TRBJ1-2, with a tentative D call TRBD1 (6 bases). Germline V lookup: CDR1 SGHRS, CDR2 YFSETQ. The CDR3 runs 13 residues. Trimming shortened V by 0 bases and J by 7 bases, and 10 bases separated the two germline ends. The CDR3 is CASSLGTVFGYTF. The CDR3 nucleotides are TGCGCCAGCAGCTTGGGGACAGTCTTTGGCTACACCTTC.

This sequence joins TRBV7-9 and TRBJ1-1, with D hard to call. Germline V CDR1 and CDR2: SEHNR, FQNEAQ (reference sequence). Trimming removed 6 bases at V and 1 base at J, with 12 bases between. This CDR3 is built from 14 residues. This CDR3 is CASSSFVKNTEAFF. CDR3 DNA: TGTGCCAGCAGTTCTTTCGTAAAGAACACTGAAGCTTTCTTT. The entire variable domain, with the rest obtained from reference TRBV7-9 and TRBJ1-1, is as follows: DTGVSQNPRHKITKRGQNVTFRCDPISEHNRLYWYRQTLGQGPEFLTYFQNEAQLEKSRLLSDRFSAERPKGSFSTLEIQRTEQGDSAMYLCASSSFVKNTEAFFGQGTRLTVV.

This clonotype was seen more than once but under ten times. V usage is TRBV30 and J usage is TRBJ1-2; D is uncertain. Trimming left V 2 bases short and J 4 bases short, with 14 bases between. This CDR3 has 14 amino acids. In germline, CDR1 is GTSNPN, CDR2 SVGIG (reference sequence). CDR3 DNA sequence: TGTGCCTGGAGTACGGTGGGTAGGAGCTATGGCTACACCTTC. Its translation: CAWSTVGRSYGYTF.

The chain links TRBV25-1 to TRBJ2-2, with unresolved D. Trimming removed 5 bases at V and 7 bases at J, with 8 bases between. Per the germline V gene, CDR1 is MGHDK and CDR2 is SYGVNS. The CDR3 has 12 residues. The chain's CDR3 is CASSPNDGELFF. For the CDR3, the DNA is TGTGCCAGCAGTCCAAACGACGGGGAGCTGTTTTTT.